These 26 T cell receptor beta chains were sequenced from one sample in a study of cytomegalovirus exposure and HLA in healthy donors. In the PCR, 60 Vbeta and 13 Jbeta primers were used. TCRdb keeps only in-frame clones here, not all; method: immunoSEQ multiplex PCR. This table has about 120,000 clones, about three quarters appearing once. Sequenced material: PBMCs. The receptor set was obtained from a man in his 60s in good health and CMV-seropositive.

This clone is a singleton in its sample. The chain couples TRBV5-1 to TRBJ1-1; unclear D gene. Looked up from germline, CDR1 is SGHRS and CDR2 is YFSETQ. The CDR3 extends over 15 amino acids. V lost 4 bases, J lost 4 bases, and 17 bases lay in between. In DNA, the CDR3 is TGCGCCAGCAGCCTGTCATCGGGTTTCGGCACTGAAGCTTTCTTT. Protein product: CASSLSSGFGTEAFF.

In its sample, this clone was seen a few times. The V and J genes are TRBV9 and TRBJ1-1; 8 nucleotides align to TRBD1. The CDR3 spans 14 residues. CDR1 is SGDLS and CDR2 is YYNGEE in the germline V gene. V lost 1 base and J lost 5; bases outside the gene matches: 4. Written as DNA, the CDR3 is TGTGCCAGCAGCGTACAGGGGACAGGTACTGAAGCTTTCTTT. This encodes CASSVQGTGTEAFF.

The rearrangement links TRBV5-4 to TRBJ1-2, with a weak D call TRBD1 (5 bases). V lost 0 bases and J 3 bases, leaving 6 bases between the germline ends. Germline CDR1 is SGHNT and CDR2 is YYREEE (reference sequence). This CDR3 has 13 amino acids. In nucleotides, the CDR3 is TGTGCCAGCAGCTTGGGGGGGGACTATGGCTACACCTTC. Residues: CASSLGGDYGYTF.

On this clone: One end of the junction fails to match germline, which may point to a read error. J is TRBJ2-5 and V is TRBV7-7; D not resolved. Germline V gives CDR1 SSHAT, CDR2 FNYEAQ (reference sequence). The CDR3 runs to 13 residues. CDR3 DNA sequence: TGTGCTAGCAGCGCGACACGCCAAGAGACCCAGTACTTC. Translation gives CASSATRQETQYF.

The V call is TRBV15, the J call TRBJ2-3; 12 nucleotides match TRBD1. Germline values: CDR1 LNHNV, CDR2 YYDKDF (reference sequence). After removal of 3 bases from V and 0 bases from J, the junction contained 1 base not matched to a gene. The CDR3 extends over 16 amino acids. The CDR3, as DNA: TGTGCCACCAGCAGGGGACAGGGGGCTAGCACAGATACGCAGTATTTT. Translation: CATSRGQGASTDTQYF.

This clone occurred once. The gene calls are TRBV19 and TRBJ1-2; 7 bases agree with TRBD1. V shed 5 bases, J shed 0 bases, and the junction held 15 bases outside the gene matches. The CDR3 consists of 18 residues. From germline, CDR1 is LNHDA and CDR2 SQIVND (reference sequence). CDR3 sequence (DNA): TGTGCCAGTAGTGTTCTCTCTCGGGGACAGCCTCCTAACTATGGCTACACCTTC. Translated: CASSVLSRGQPPNYGYTF. Drawing the rest from reference TRBV19 and TRBJ1-2, the complete variable domain is DGGITQSPKYLFRKEGQNVTLSCEQNLNHDAMYWYRQDPGQGLRLIYYSQIVNDFQKGDIAEGYSVSREKKESFPLTVTSAQKNPTAFYLCASSVLSRGQPPNYGYTFGSGTRLTVV.

The chain combines TRBV30 with TRBJ1-2; no clear D gene. Germline loops: CDR1 GTSNPN, CDR2 SVGIG (reference sequence). The CDR3 covers 13 residues. V was shortened by 4 bases and J by 7 bases, with 16 bases between the two germline ends. This CDR3 reads CAWTQKSIGGYTF. The CDR3 DNA reads as TGTGCCTGGACCCAAAAGAGTATCGGTGGCTACACCTTC.

This clone has more than one count but fewer than ten. This chain joins TRBV4-1 and TRBJ2-7; TRBD2 aligns across 10 bases. CDR1 and CDR2 from the germline V gene are MGHRA and YSYEKL. This CDR3 has 15 residues. Trimming took 4 bases from V and 4 from J; bases not matched to a gene: 7. CDR3 in DNA: TGCGCCAGCAGCCGTGGGACTAGCGAGCCATACGAGCAGTACTTC. It specifies CASSRGTSEPYEQYF.

This chain uses TRBV11-2 with TRBJ2-7, with 7 bases aligning to TRBD2. Per the germline V gene, CDR1 is SGHAT and CDR2 is FQNNGV. The trim removed 1 base at V and 5 bases at J, leaving 8 bases unmatched. This CDR3 is 15 amino acids long. The CDR3 coding sequence is TGTGCCAGCAGCTTAGTCGCGGGGGAGGCTCACGAGCAGTACTTC. This gives the protein CASSLVAGEAHEQYF.

CDR3 region: CASKTGGTDTQYF. The CDR3 bases are TGTGCCAGCAAGACCGGAGGGACAGATACGCAGTATTTT. This rearrangement joins TRBV28 to TRBJ2-3; tentatively, D is TRBD2 (6 bases). V lost 7 bases, J lost 3 bases, and 11 bases lay in between. The CDR3 contains 13 residues. CDR1 and CDR2 from the germline V gene are MDHEN and SYDVKM.

V gene TRBV6-6 combines with J gene TRBJ2-2, with 9 bases lining up with TRBD2. Germline V gene sequence: CDR1 MNHNY, CDR2 SVGAGI (reference sequence). The CDR3 is 16 residues long. V trimming: 7 bases; J trimming: 3 bases; junction bases outside the gene matches: 9. The CDR3 region is CASNPGTSSDTGELFF. The CDR3 DNA is TGTGCCAGCAACCCCGGGACTAGCAGCGACACCGGGGAGCTGTTTTTT.

The rearrangement joins TRBV9 to TRBJ2-7; 10 positions agree with TRBD2. The CDR3 has 15 amino acids. V dropped 4 bases and J dropped 3; count of bases not matched to a gene: 7. The germline CDR1 and CDR2 sequences are SGDLS and YYNGEE. Here the CDR3 DNA reads TGTGCCAGCAGCACAGGACTAGCGGAGGGCTACGAGCAGTACTTC. Translating it yields CASSTGLAEGYEQYF.

Comments on this clone: The junction and the germline gene differ at one end; a read error may be behind it. The chain recombines TRBV6-5 with TRBJ1-2; 9 nucleotides align to TRBD1. Germline CDR1 and CDR2: MNHEY and SVGAGI. The CDR3 has 13 residues. This chain's CDR3 is CASRRTGAFSCFF. DNA for the CDR3: TGTGCCAGCAGAAGGACAGGGGCCTTCAGCTGCTTCTTC.

The chain is built from TRBV5-1 and TRBJ1-1, with TRBD1 identical over 7 bases. Germline loops: CDR1 SGHRS, CDR2 YFSETQ. The CDR3 spans 14 residues. With 4 bases clipped from V and 4 bases from J, the junction kept 7 bases outside the gene matches. The CDR3 region is CASSRDSFPTEAFF. In DNA, the CDR3 is TGCGCCAGCAGCCGGGACAGTTTTCCCACTGAAGCTTTCTTT.

The rearrangement uses TRBV9 and TRBJ1-1, with 7 bases matching TRBD1. J was trimmed by 4 bases and V by 3 bases; bases with no gene match: 3. Germline V lookup: CDR1 SGDLS, CDR2 YYNGEE. The CDR3 runs 13 residues. CDR3 protein: CASSGTGRTEAFF. The DNA for the CDR3 is TGTGCCAGCAGCGGGACAGGTCGCACTGAAGCTTTCTTT.

The chain employs TRBV11-1 and TRBJ2-5; 9 bases map to TRBD1. Germline CDR1 and CDR2: SGHAT and FQDESV (reference sequence). The CDR3 contains 15 residues. Trimming took 8 bases from V and 5 from J; bases not matched to a gene: 12. CDR3 nucleotides: TGTGCCAGCGGTAGGGGACAGGGACGCGGGGAGACCCAGTACTTC. Protein sequence: CASGRGQGRGETQYF.

This clone was seen only a few times. The V gene is TRBV11-3, the J gene TRBJ1-2; D unclear. Trimming cost V 3 bases and J 8 bases, with 7 bases left between them. Germline V gene data show CDR1 as SGHNT and CDR2 as YENEEA. The CDR3 is made up of 11 amino acids. The CDR3 protein is CASSFGSGYTF. Here the CDR3 DNA reads TGTGCCAGCAGCTTCGGTAGCGGCTACACCTTC.

The V and J genes are TRBV18 and TRBJ2-7; TRBD1 aligns across 10 bases. The CDR3 covers 14 residues. After removal of 3 bases from V and 5 bases from J, the junction contained 4 bases not matched to a gene. Per germline, CDR1 KGHSH and CDR2 LQKENI. The chain's CDR3 is CASSPGQGTHEQYF. The CDR3 nucleotides read TGTGCCAGCTCACCGGGACAGGGGACCCACGAGCAGTACTTC.

This clone was observed a single time. The chain is built from TRBV13 and TRBJ2-7; 9 nucleotides line up with TRBD1. Trimming cost V 5 bases and J 7 bases; bases outside gene matches: 12. In germline, CDR1 is PRHDT, CDR2 FYEKMQ (reference sequence). This CDR3 comprises 15 residues. CDR3 coding DNA: TGTGCCAGCAGCGCTACAGGGGGCGCCCCGGGTGAGCAGTACTTC. Translated: CASSATGGAPGEQYF.

This chain connects TRBV30 to TRBJ2-7; the match to TRBD1 covers 10 bases. This CDR3 region has 15 residues. The trim removed 0 bases at V and 4 bases at J, leaving 6 bases unmatched. Per germline, CDR1 GTSNPN and CDR2 SVGIG (reference sequence). CDR3 region: CAWSVGTGVVYEQYF. The CDR3 bases are TGTGCCTGGAGTGTAGGGACAGGGGTCGTATACGAGCAGTACTTC.

V gene TRBV28 combines with J gene TRBJ2-1; 9 positions match TRBD2. V shed 7 bases, J shed 7 bases, and the junction held 8 bases outside the gene matches. The CDR3 length is 14 residues. Germline V gene lookup returns CDR1 MDHEN and CDR2 SYDVKM. For the CDR3, the DNA is TGTGCCAGCACCATAGCGGGAGAAAATAATGAGCAGTTCTTC. Translated: CASTIAGENNEQFF.

The V gene is TRBV29-1, the J gene TRBJ2-5; TRBD1 aligns across 9 bases. The CDR3 length is 13 residues. Germline assignment: CDR1 SQVTM and CDR2 ANQGSEA. V dropped 4 bases and J dropped 7; count of bases not matched to a gene: 7. The CDR3 DNA reads as TGCAGCGTTGGGGTGGACAGGGGCCGGACCCAGTACTTC. It encodes CSVGVDRGRTQYF.

This clone has just one count. This chain connects TRBV2 to TRBJ2-2; the match to TRBD1 covers 8 bases. This CDR3 has 16 residues. Germline CDR1 is SNHLY and CDR2 is FYNNEI. V lost 3 bases, J lost 2 bases, and 5 bases stayed unmatched. The CDR3 reads CASSERTGRNTGELFF. CDR3 sequence (DNA): TGTGCCAGCAGTGAGAGGACAGGGAGAAACACCGGGGAGCTGTTTTTT.

This chain joins TRBV6-1 and TRBJ1-5, with 8 bases that match TRBD1. The germline V gene encodes CDR1 MNHNS and CDR2 SASEGT. The CDR3 extends over 15 amino acids. The J segment lost 7 bases and the V segment lost 7 bases, leaving 12 bases of the junction unmatched. Here the CDR3 DNA reads TGTGCCAGCAAATCGGACAGGGTTAGGAGGCAGCCCCAGCATTTT. Its translation is CASKSDRVRRQPQHF.

This chain connects TRBV7-9 to TRBJ1-5; the D gene is possibly TRBD1 (6 bases). V gave up 5 bases and J gave up 0 bases, with 8 bases separating them. The CDR3 loop spans 14 amino acids. Germline CDR1 reads SEHNR; CDR2 reads FQNEAQ (reference sequence). The CDR3 nucleotides read TGTGCCAGCAGCCTGGACAGTAGCAATCAGCCCCAGCATTTT. Translated: CASSLDSSNQPQHF.

The chain is built from TRBV30 and TRBJ2-2; 7 nucleotides match TRBD2. V gave up 3 bases and J gave up 5 bases; unmatched junction bases: 6. Germline CDR1 and CDR2: GTSNPN and SVGIG (reference sequence). The CDR3 covers 14 residues. The CDR3: CAWSGVGGTGELFF. In DNA form, the CDR3 reads TGTGCCTGGAGCGGGGTGGGGGGGACCGGGGAGCTGTTTTTT. Full variable domain (remainder filled in from reference TRBV30 and TRBJ2-2): SQTIHQWPATLVQPVGSPLSLECTVEGTSNPNLYWYRQAAGRGLQLLFYSVGIGQISSEVPQNLSASRPQDRQFILSSKKLLLSDSGFYLCAWSGVGGTGELFFGEGSRLTVL.